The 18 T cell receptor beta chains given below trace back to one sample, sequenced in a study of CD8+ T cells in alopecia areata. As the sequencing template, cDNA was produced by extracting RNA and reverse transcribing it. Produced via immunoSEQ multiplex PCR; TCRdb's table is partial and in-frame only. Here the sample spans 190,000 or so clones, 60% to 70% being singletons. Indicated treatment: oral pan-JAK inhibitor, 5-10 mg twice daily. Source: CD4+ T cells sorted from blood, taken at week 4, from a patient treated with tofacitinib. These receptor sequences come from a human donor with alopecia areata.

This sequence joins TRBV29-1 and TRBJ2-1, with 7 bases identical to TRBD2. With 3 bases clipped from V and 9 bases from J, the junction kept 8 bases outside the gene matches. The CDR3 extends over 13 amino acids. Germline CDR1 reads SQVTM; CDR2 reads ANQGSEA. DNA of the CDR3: TGCAGCGTTGAGCTCTCGGGGGGAGCTGAGCAGTTCTTC. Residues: CSVELSGGAEQFF.

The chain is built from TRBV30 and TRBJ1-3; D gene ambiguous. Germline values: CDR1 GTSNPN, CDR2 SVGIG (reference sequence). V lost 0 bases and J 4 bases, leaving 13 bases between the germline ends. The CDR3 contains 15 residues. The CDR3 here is CAWSVAQQRGNTIYF. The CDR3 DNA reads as TGTGCCTGGAGTGTAGCTCAACAGCGCGGAAACACCATATATTTT. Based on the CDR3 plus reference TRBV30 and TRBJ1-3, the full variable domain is SQTIHQWPATLVQPVGSPLSLECTVEGTSNPNLYWYRQAAGRGLQLLFYSVGIGQISSEVPQNLSASRPQDRQFILSSKKLLLSDSGFYLCAWSVAQQRGNTIYFGEGSWLTVV.

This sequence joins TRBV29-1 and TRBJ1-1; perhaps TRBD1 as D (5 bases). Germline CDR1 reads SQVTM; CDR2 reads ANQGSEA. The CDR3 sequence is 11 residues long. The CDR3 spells CRGGAGTEAFF. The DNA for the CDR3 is TGCAGGGGTGGGGCTGGAACTGAAGCTTTCTTT.

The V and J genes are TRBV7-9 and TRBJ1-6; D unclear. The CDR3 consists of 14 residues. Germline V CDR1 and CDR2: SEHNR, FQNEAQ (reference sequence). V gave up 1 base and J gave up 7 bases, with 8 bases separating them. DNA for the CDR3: TGTGCCAGCAGCTTAGGGGCAGGAAATTCACCCCTCCACTTT. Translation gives CASSLGAGNSPLHF.

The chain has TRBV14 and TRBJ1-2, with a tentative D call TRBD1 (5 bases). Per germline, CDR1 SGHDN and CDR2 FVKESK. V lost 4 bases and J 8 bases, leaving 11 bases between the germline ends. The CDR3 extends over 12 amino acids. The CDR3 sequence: CASSLGARGYTF. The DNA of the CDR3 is TGTGCCAGCAGCCTCGGGGCCCGCGGCTACACCTTC.

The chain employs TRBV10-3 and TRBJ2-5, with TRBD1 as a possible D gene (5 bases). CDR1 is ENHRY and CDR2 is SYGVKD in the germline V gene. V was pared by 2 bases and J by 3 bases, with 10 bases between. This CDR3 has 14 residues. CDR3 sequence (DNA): TGTGCCATCAGTGAGGCGCAGGGTAAAGAGACCCAGTACTTC. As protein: CAISEAQGKETQYF.

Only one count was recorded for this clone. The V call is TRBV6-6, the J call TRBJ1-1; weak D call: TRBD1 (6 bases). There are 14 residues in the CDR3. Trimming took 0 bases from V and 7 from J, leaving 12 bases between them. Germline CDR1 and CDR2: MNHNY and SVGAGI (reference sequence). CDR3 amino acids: CASSYSGEDSEAFF. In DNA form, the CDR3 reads TGTGCCAGCAGTTACTCCGGAGAGGACAGTGAAGCTTTCTTT.

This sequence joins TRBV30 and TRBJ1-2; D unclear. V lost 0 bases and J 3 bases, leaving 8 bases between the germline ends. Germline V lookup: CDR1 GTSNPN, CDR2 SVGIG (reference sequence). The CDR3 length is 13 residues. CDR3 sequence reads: CAWSVRADYGYTF. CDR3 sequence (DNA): TGTGCCTGGAGTGTCCGGGCGGACTATGGCTACACCTTC.

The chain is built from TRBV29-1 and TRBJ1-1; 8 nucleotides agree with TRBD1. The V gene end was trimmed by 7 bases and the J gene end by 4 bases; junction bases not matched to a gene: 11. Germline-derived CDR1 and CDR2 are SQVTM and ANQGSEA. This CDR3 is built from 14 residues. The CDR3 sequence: CSALRDRGGTEAFF. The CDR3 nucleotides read TGCAGCGCCTTACGCGACAGGGGAGGCACTGAAGCTTTCTTT. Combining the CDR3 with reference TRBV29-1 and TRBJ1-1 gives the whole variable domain SAVISQKPSRDICQRGTSLTIQCQVDSQVTMMFWYRQQPGQSLTLIATANQGSEATYESGFVIDKFPISRPNLTFSTLTVSNMSPEDSSIYLCSALRDRGGTEAFFGQGTRLTVV.

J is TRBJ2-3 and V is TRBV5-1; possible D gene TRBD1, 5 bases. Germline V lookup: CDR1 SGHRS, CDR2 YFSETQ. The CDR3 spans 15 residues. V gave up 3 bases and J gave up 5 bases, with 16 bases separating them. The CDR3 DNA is TGCGCCAGCAGCTCAAGCAGGGATTTGGGAGATACGCAGTATTTT. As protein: CASSSSRDLGDTQYF.

This CDR3 is CASSSGTGGYEQYF. The DNA of the CDR3 is TGTGCCAGCAGCTCCGGGACAGGAGGCTACGAGCAGTACTTC. The rearrangement uses TRBV11-3 and TRBJ2-7; 8 bases map to TRBD1. Looked up from germline, CDR1 is SGHNT and CDR2 is YENEEA. V lost 4 bases, J lost 3 bases, and 5 bases stayed unmatched. CDR3 length equals 14 residues.

The CDR3 coding sequence is TGCAGCGTGGGGGGTCTAAATCAGCCCCAGCATTTT. This codes for CSVGGLNQPQHF. The genes are TRBV29-1 and TRBJ1-5; D may be TRBD1 (5 bases). Trimming took 6 bases from V and 4 from J, leaving 10 bases between them. CDR1 and CDR2 from the germline V gene are SQVTM and ANQGSEA. CDR3 length equals 12 residues.

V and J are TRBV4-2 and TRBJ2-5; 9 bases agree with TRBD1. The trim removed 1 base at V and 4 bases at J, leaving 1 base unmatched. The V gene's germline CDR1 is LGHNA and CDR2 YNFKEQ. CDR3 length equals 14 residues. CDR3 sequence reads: CASSQGQGVETQYF. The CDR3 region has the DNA TGTGCCAGCAGCCAAGGACAGGGGGTAGAGACCCAGTACTTC.

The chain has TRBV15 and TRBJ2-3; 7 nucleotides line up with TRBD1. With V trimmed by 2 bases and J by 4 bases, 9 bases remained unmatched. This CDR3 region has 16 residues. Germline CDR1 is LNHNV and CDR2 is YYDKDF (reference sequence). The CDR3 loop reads CATSRRDRQSADTQYF. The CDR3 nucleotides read TGTGCCACCAGCAGACGGGACAGACAGTCCGCAGATACGCAGTATTTT.

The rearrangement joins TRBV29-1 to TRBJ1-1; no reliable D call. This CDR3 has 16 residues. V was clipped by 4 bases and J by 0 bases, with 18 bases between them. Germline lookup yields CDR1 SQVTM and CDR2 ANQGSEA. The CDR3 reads CSVAHPLVTVNTEAFF. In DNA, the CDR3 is TGCAGCGTTGCCCATCCTCTAGTCACAGTGAACACTGAAGCTTTCTTT.

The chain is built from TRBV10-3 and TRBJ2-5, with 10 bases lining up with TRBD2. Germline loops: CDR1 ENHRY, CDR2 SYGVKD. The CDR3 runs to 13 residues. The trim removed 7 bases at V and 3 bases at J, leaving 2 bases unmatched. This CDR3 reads CAIMSGGEETQYF. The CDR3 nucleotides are TGTGCCATCATGAGCGGGGGGGAAGAGACCCAGTACTTC.

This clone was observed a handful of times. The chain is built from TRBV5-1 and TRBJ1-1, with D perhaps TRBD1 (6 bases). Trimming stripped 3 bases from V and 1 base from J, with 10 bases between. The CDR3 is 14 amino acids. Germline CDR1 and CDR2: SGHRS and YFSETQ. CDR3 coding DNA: TGCGCCAGCAGCTCAGGGGAGGCGAACACTGAAGCTTTCTTT. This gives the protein CASSSGEANTEAFF. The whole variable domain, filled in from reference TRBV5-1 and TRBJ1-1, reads KAGVTQTPRYLIKTRGQQVTLSCSPISGHRSVSWYQQTPGQGLQFLFEYFSETQRNKGNFPGRFSGRQFSNSRSEMNVSTLELGDSALYLCASSSGEANTEAFFGQGTRLTVV.

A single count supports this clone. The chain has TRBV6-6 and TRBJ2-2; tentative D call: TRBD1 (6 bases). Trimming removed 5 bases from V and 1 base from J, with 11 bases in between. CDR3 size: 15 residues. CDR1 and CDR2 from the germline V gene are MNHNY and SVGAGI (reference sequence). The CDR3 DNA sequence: TGTGCCAGCAGTACAGGGTATCAGAACACCGGGGAGCTGTTTTTT. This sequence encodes CASSTGYQNTGELFF.